The rows below give T cell receptor beta chains drawn from one sample of a study of cytomegalovirus exposure and HLA in healthy donors. Repertoires were generated with immunoSEQ multiplex PCR, while TCRdb's copy carries only in-frame clones and drops some. The repertoire has roughly 120,000 clones, around 76% of them found once; the top ten carry around 28%. Sequencing used PBMCs. All receptors derive from a man in his 60s in good health and CMV-seropositive. Both conserved end residues are part of each CDR3. A D gene is named only where the DNA matches it firmly. Clone size is stated in some rows and not others, as once, few, many or a class when expanded.

D gene | J gene | V gene | clone size | CDR3 protein | CDR3 DNA
TRBD1 | TRBJ2-1 | TRBV6-1 | once | CASRTGSETMVEQFF | TGTGCCAGCAGGACAGGGAGTGAGACAATGGTTGAGCAGTTCTTC
NA | TRBJ1-1 | TRBV6-5 | NA | CASRPGGFTEAFF | TGTGCCAGCAGGCCAGGCGGGTTCACTGAAGCTTTCTTT
TRBD2 | TRBJ2-3 | TRBV6-6 | NA | CASRTSPDTQYF | TGTGCCAGCAGGACTAGCCCTGATACGCAGTATTTT
NA | TRBJ1-1 | TRBV5-1 | once | CASSLQTGFPTEAFF | TGCGCCAGCAGCTTACAAACAGGGTTCCCCACTGAAGCTTTCTTT
TRBD1 | TRBJ1-4 | TRBV4-2 | NA | CASSQEPGQLNEKLFF | TGTGCCAGCAGCCAAGAGCCGGGACAGCTAAATGAAAAACTGTTTTTT
TRBD1 | TRBJ2-7 | TRBV5-5 | NA | CASSLRGQAFSYEQYF | TGTGCCAGCAGCTTGCGGGGACAGGCTTTCTCCTACGAGCAGTACTTC
NA | TRBJ2-3 | TRBV6-1 | NA | CASGGGVGTDTQYF | TGTGCCAGCGGCGGCGGGGTGGGCACAGATACGCAGTATTTT
NA | TRBJ2-7 | TRBV5-4 | once | CASSVGQPPTYEQYF | TGTGCCAGCAGCGTTGGACAACCGCCTACCTACGAGCAGTACTTC
NA | TRBJ1-1 | TRBV9 | NA | CASSVVSYTEAFF | TGTGCCAGCAGCGTAGTTAGCTATACTGAAGCTTTCTTT
NA | TRBJ2-7 | TRBV5-1 | NA | CASSLNRVDEQYF | TGCGCCAGCAGCTTGAACAGGGTGGACGAGCAGTACTTC
NA | TRBJ2-7 | TRBV9 | few | CASSVDGNPRGYEQYF | TGTGCCAGCAGCGTAGACGGCAACCCCAGGGGCTACGAGCAGTACTTC
TRBD2 | TRBJ2-3 | TRBV11-1 | NA | CASGGVTDTQYF | TGTGCCAGCGGGGGGGTCACAGATACGCAGTATTTT
NA | TRBJ1-1 | TRBV11-2 | NA | CASSHPGGAFF | TGTGCCAGCAGCCACCCCGGGGGGGCTTTCTTT
TRBD1 | TRBJ1-4 | TRBV9 | NA | CASNLRGTNEKLFF | TGTGCCAGCAACCTCAGGGGGACTAATGAAAAACTGTTTTTT
TRBD1 | TRBJ1-5 | TRBV2 | NA | CASGVGQGDQPQHF | TGTGCCAGCGGGGTTGGACAGGGAGATCAGCCCCAGCATTTT
TRBD1 | TRBJ1-3 | TRBV5-4 | NA | CASKQGAGNTIYF | TGTGCCAGCAAACAGGGGGCTGGAAACACCATATATTTT
TRBD1 | TRBJ2-1 | TRBV28 | NA | CASSSRDREAYNEQFF | TGTGCCAGCAGTTCCCGGGACAGGGAAGCCTACAATGAGCAGTTCTTC
NA | TRBJ2-7 | TRBV2 | NA | CASSETVASYEQYF | TGTGCCAGCAGTGAGACAGTCGCCTCCTACGAGCAGTACTTC
TRBD2 | TRBJ2-7 | TRBV19 | once | CASSIGGGSYEQYF | TGTGCCAGTAGTATAGGGGGGGGATCCTACGAGCAGTACTTC
TRBD1 | TRBJ1-4 | TRBV4-1 | NA | CASSRGQDANEKLFF | TGCGCCAGCAGCCGCGGACAGGATGCTAATGAAAAACTGTTTTTT